The 20 T cell receptor beta chains listed next were all sequenced from one sample in a study of spatial heterogeneity in lung cancer. TCRdb reanalysed the 5' RACE reads using MiXCR and keeps one entry per CDR3 protein. The sample records about 38,000 distinct CDR3 sequences, around 7.5% being singletons. Time point specified: sample taken at primary tumor resection. Unsorted whole RNA from tumor, nontumor lung or frozen PBMC underwent sequencing. The material was PBMCs, obtained at surgery. The receptors derive from a male donor with early-stage non-small cell lung cancer.

This clonotype was detected only a few times. This chain joins TRBV11-3 and TRBJ2-3; a weak D match, TRBD1 (8 bases). V was pared by 3 bases and J by 3 bases, with 13 bases between. CDR1 SGHNT and CDR2 YENEEA come from the germline V gene. There are 15 residues in the CDR3. The DNA for the CDR3 is TGTGCCAGCAGCTTCGGACAGGGAGGGACAGATACGCAGTATTTT. It is translated as CASSFGQGGTDTQYF.

This clonotype was observed many times. The chain links TRBV24-1 to TRBJ2-5; the match to TRBD2 covers 14 bases. Germline V gene data show CDR1 as KGHDR and CDR2 as SFDVKD. V was pared by 3 bases and J by 4 bases, with 3 bases of the junction left unmatched. This CDR3 contains 16 residues. The CDR3 is CATSDPGLAGAETQYF. The CDR3 nucleotides read TGTGCCACCAGTGATCCGGGACTAGCGGGAGCAGAGACCCAGTACTTC.

This clonotype was seen a few times. The genes are TRBV24-1 and TRBJ2-1; 7 bases agree with TRBD1. The germline V gene encodes CDR1 KGHDR and CDR2 SFDVKD. The V gene end was trimmed by 9 bases and the J gene end by 0 bases; junction bases not matched to a gene: 13. There are 17 residues in the CDR3. For the CDR3, the DNA is TGTGCCACCGGGACAGCCTCCGGGACAGCCTCCTACAATGAGCAGTTCTTC. Amino acid sequence: CATGTASGTASYNEQFF.

This clonotype has at least ten counts. The chain recombines TRBV6-5 with TRBJ2-2; no reliable D call. CDR1 and CDR2 from the germline V gene are MNHEY and SVGAGI. Trimming took off 1 base at V and 5 bases at J, with 2 bases between the two ends. The CDR3 is 12 amino acids. The CDR3 loop reads CASSYWTGELFF. As DNA, the CDR3 is TGTGCCAGCAGTTACTGGACCGGGGAGCTGTTTTTT.

This clonotype was counted ten times or more. The rearrangement joins TRBV5-1 to TRBJ1-3; D not certain. Deletions cut 1 base from V and 4 bases from J, with 12 bases between. CDR1 is SGHRS and CDR2 is YFSETQ in the germline V gene. CDR3 length equals 15 residues. CDR3 loop: CASSLQGSSGNTIYF. The CDR3 nucleotides are TGCGCCAGCAGCTTGCAAGGGTCCTCGGGAAACACCATATATTTT.

To note about this clonotype: This may come from a read error, since a much larger clone is one base off. This chain joins TRBV21-1 and TRBJ2-5; whether TRBD1, the table's D call, matches the DNA was not checked. TRBV21-1 is noted as a pseudogene. The CDR3 is made up of 16 amino acids. The CDR3, as DNA: TGTGCCAGCAGCAAAGCGCGGATGAGCCCTGCCCCCAGAGACGACTTC. Its protein is CASSKARMSPAPRDDF.

The chain combines TRBV4-3 with TRBJ1-1; no reliable D call. The V gene's germline CDR1 is LGHNA and CDR2 YSLEER. V was cut by 4 bases and J by 1 base, with 7 bases left in between. This CDR3 is built from 13 residues. CDR3 in DNA: TGCGCCAGCAGCCGCGAGGGGAACACTGAAGCTTTCTTT. This sequence encodes CASSREGNTEAFF.

This clonotype was seen repeatedly, ten times or more. The chain uses TRBV12-3 or TRBV12-4 and TRBJ1-2; TRBD1 matches at 8 bases. The CDR3 covers 14 residues. Germline trimming cut 6 bases from V and 8 bases from J; bases unmatched to any gene: 11. Written as DNA, the CDR3 is TGTGCCAGCAGCCGGAGACAGGGGATGGCAGGCTACACCTTC. It translates to CASSRRQGMAGYTF.

This clonotype came up a few times. This chain joins TRBV30 and TRBJ2-7, with D uncertain. This CDR3 spans 13 amino acids. V was shortened by 2 bases and J by 6 bases, with 14 bases between the two germline ends. CDR1 and CDR2 from the germline V gene are GTSNPN and SVGIG (reference sequence). The CDR3 loop reads CAWSFGSFTEQYF. CDR3 nucleotide sequence: TGTGCCTGGAGTTTTGGTAGTTTCACCGAGCAGTACTTC. Together with reference TRBV30 and TRBJ2-7, the CDR3 gives the full variable domain: SQTIHQWPATLVQPVGSPLSLECTVEGTSNPNLYWYRQAAGRGLQLLFYSVGIGQISSEVPQNLSASRPQDRQFILSSKKLLLSDSGFYLCAWSFGSFTEQYFGPGTRLTVT.

This clonotype has only a few counts. V gene TRBV2 combines with J gene TRBJ2-2; no clear D gene. V was clipped by 1 base and J by 1 base, with 10 bases between them. The CDR3 consists of 16 residues. Germline V gene sequence: CDR1 SNHLY, CDR2 FYNNEI. The CDR3 sequence: CASSEGLGLNTGELFF. The DNA of the CDR3 is TGTGCCAGCAGTGAAGGGTTGGGCTTGAACACCGGGGAGCTGTTTTTT.

This clonotype was detected a few times. V and J are TRBV4-1 and TRBJ2-5, with 9 bases that match TRBD1. This CDR3 region has 20 residues. V shed 4 bases and J 3 bases; nucleotides not matched to a gene: 21. Germline values: CDR1 MGHRA, CDR2 YSYEKL. CDR3 amino acids: CASSRHDSGQGLFGEETQYF. CDR3 sequence (DNA): TGCGCCAGCAGCCGTCATGACTCGGGACAGGGTTTGTTTGGGGAAGAGACCCAGTACTTC.

The gene calls are TRBV6-2 or TRBV6-3 and TRBJ2-7; TRBD1 or TRBD2 may be the D gene (6 bases each). This CDR3 region has 13 residues. Trimming pared 5 bases from V and 4 bases from J, leaving 12 bases between. The V gene's germline CDR1 is MNHEY and CDR2 SVGEGT. The CDR3 region has the DNA TGTGCCAGCAGTGGCGGCGGGACATACGAGCAGTACGTC. It yields the protein CASSGGGTYEQYV.

This clonotype has more than one count but fewer than ten. The CDR3 reads CASSTRQGGTDTQYF. For the CDR3, the DNA is TGTGCCAGCAGCACCAGACAGGGAGGCACAGATACGCAGTATTTT. The chain joins TRBV5-8 to TRBJ2-3, with 7 bases identical to TRBD1. V trimming: 4 bases; J trimming: 1 base; junction bases outside the gene matches: 6. The CDR3 consists of 15 residues. Germline assignment: CDR1 SGHTS and CDR2 YDEGEE.

This clonotype came up many times. The CDR3 reads CASSRTVGELFF. For the CDR3, the DNA is TGTGCCAGCAGCAGGACAGTGGGGGAGCTGTTTTTT. The chain employs TRBV3-1 and TRBJ2-2; maybe TRBD1 (6 bases). V was shortened by 5 bases and J by 8 bases, with 9 bases between the two germline ends. The germline V gene encodes CDR1 LGHDT and CDR2 YNNKEL (reference sequence). There are 12 residues in the CDR3.

This clonotype has ten or more counts. This chain uses TRBV19 with TRBJ1-5; D remains ambiguous. The CDR3 runs 14 residues. The germline V gene has CDR1 LNHDA and CDR2 SQIVND (reference sequence). Deletions cut 7 bases from V and 1 base from J, with 11 bases between. The CDR3 spells CASTLSQSNQPQHF. The DNA of the CDR3 is TGTGCCAGTACCCTCAGCCAAAGCAATCAGCCCCAGCATTTT.

The CDR3 DNA reads as TGTGCCAGCGCTCCCACGAGCTCCTATAATTCACCCCTCCACTTT. Translation gives CASAPTSSYNSPLHF. The genes are TRBV7-9 and TRBJ1-6; D is ambiguous. V was clipped by 8 bases and J by 0 bases, with 11 bases between them. Germline V CDR1 and CDR2: SEHNR, FQNEAQ (reference sequence). CDR3 length: 15 amino acids.

This clonotype was counted only a few times. The rearrangement joins TRBV5-6 to TRBJ2-7, with 11 nucleotides matching TRBD2. Germline V lookup: CDR1 SGHDT, CDR2 YYEEEE. J was trimmed by 3 bases and V by 4 bases; bases with no gene match: 12. This CDR3 is 17 amino acids long. The chain's CDR3 is CASSAVRLAGRDYEQYV. CDR3 DNA: TGTGCCAGCAGCGCCGTAAGACTAGCGGGAAGAGACTACGAGCAGTACGTC.

This clonotype was counted at least ten times. The rearrangement links TRBV15 to TRBJ2-2, with 7 bases matching TRBD1. V dropped 10 bases and J dropped 7; count of bases not matched to a gene: 9. CDR1 is LNHNV, CDR2 YYDKDF, per germline (reference sequence). The CDR3 extends over 13 amino acids. The CDR3 loop reads CASQDRSNGELFF. The DNA of the CDR3 is TGTGCCAGCCAGGACAGGTCGAACGGGGAGCTGTTTTTT.

The chain carries TRBV5-1 and TRBJ1-5; no firm D call. V dropped 3 bases and J dropped 3 bases, with 10 bases sitting between them. Germline CDR1 is SGHRS and CDR2 is YFSETQ. This CDR3 has 14 amino acids. CDR3 residues: CASSSGVDNQPQHF. The CDR3 bases are TGCGCCAGCAGCTCGGGTGTAGACAATCAGCCCCAGCATTTT.

Here the CDR3 reads CASSLRAGMNTGELFF. Here the CDR3 DNA reads TGTGCCAGCAGCTTGAGGGCAGGGATGAACACCGGGGAGCTGTTTTTT. The chain joins TRBV5-4 to TRBJ2-2, with D possibly TRBD1 on 5 matching bases. The V and J ends lost 1 base and 1 base respectively, with 11 bases between them. The CDR3 is 16 residues long. In germline, CDR1 is SGHNT, CDR2 YYREEE (reference sequence).